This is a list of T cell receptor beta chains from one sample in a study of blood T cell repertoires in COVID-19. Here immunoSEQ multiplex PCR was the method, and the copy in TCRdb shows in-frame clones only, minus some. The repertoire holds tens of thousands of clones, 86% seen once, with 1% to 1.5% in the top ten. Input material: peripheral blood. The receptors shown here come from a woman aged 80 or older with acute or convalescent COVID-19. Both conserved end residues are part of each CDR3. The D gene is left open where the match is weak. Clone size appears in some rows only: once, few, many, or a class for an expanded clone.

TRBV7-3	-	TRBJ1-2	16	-	TGTGCCAGCAGCCGTAGACCGGAGGCCCCTGGGGAAGGCTACACCTTC	CASSRRPEAPGEGYTF
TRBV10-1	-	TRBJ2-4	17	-	TGCGCCAGCAGTGATGCGCGCGGAGCACCAGCCAAAAACATTCAGTACTTC	CASSDARGAPAKNIQYF
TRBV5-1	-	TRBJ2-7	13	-	TGCGCCAGCAGCACGAGGACCGGGGGTAAACAGTACTTC	CASSTRTGGKQYF
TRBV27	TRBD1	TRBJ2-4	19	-	TGTGCCAGCAGTCTGATGACAGGGGGCGGTTTTGGAGCCAAAAACATTCAGTACTTC	CASSLMTGGGFGAKNIQYF
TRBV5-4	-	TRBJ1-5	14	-	TGTGCCAGCAGCTTGGCCGGAGGAAATCAGCCCCAGCATTTT	CASSLAGGNQPQHF
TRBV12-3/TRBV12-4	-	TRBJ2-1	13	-	TGTGCCAGCAGGGCCCAGGCGGGATATGAGCAGTTCTTC	CASRAQAGYEQFF
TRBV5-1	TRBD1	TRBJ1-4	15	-	TGCGCCAGCAGCTCGGGACAGGGGCACGATGAAAAACTGTTTTTT	CASSSGQGHDEKLFF
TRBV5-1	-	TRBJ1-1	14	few	TGCGCCAGCAGCGTAACAGGGATGGGCACTGAAGCTTTCTTT	CASSVTGMGTEAFF
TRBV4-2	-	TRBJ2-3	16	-	TGTGCCAGCAGCCACCCGGGACTTAGCAGGTCAGATACGCAGTATTTT	CASSHPGLSRSDTQYF
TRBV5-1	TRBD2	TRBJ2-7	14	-	TGCGCCAGCAGCCTATCTAGCGGGAGCGGTGAGCAGTACTTC	CASSLSSGSGEQYF
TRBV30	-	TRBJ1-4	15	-	TGTGCCTGGAGTCTCGGCAGGGCCCTAAATGAAAAACTGTTTTTT	CAWSLGRALNEKLFF
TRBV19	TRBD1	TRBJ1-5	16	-	TGTGCCAGTAGTCTGTTGTCGACAGGGGGCATGCAGCCCCAGCATTTT	CASSLLSTGGMQPQHF
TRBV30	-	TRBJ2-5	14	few	TGTGCCTGGAGTGAGGGGATGGGGTGGGAGACCCAGTACTTC	CAWSEGMGWETQYF
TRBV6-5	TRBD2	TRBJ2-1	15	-	TGTGCCAGCACCGCCTCTAGCGGGGCGTACAATGAGCAGTTCTTC	CASTASSGAYNEQFF
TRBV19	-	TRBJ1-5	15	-	TGTGCCAGTAGCCCGGGACACCCTAGCAATCAGCCCCAGCATTTT	CASSPGHPSNQPQHF
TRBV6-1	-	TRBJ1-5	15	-	TGTGCCAGCAGTGAAGCCCCCGGGAGCAATCAGCCCCAGCATTTT	CASSEAPGSNQPQHF
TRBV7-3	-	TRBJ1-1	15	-	TGTGCCAGCAGCTCTAGGGGTAGTGGGGGCGGTGAAGCTTTCTTT	CASSSRGSGGGEAFF
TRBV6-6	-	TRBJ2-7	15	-	TGTGCCAGCAGTTACTCGGCCAGGGGTTCCTACGAGCAGTACTTC	CASSYSARGSYEQYF
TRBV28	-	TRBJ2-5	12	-	TGTGCCAGCAGTTTTACTAAGAAGACCCAGTACTTC	CASSFTKKTQYF
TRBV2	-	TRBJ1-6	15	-	TGTGCCAGCAGTGCAGGGGCCGTGGATAATTCACCCCTCCACTTT	CASSAGAVDNSPLHF
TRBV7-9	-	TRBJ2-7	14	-	TGTGCCAGCAGACCCAGGGGCGGCGACTACGAGCAGTACTTC	CASRPRGGDYEQYF
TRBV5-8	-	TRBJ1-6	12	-	TGTGCCAGCAGCCGGGAGGGCTCACCCCTCCACTTT	CASSREGSPLHF
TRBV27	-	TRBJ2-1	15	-	TGTGCCAGCAGCCCACCGGGAGCTCCCTACAATGAGCAGTTCTTC	CASSPPGAPYNEQFF
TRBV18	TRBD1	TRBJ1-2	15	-	TGTGCCAGCTCACCTGGACAGGGGACCAACTATGGCTACACCTTC	CASSPGQGTNYGYTF
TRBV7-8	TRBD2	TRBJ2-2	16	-	TGTGCCAGCAGCTATGTGGCTAGCGGGACGACCGGGGAGCTGTTTTTT	CASSYVASGTTGELFF
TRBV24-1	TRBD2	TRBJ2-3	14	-	TGTGCCACCAGTGACCCCGGGACTAGCGGTACGCAGTATTTT	CATSDPGTSGTQYF
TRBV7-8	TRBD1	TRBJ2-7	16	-	TGTGCCAGCAGCCTGTCCACCGGGACAGGGAGAGACGAGCAGTACTTC	CASSLSTGTGRDEQYF
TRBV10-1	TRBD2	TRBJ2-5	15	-	TGCGCCAGCAGTGAGTCCGGACTAGCGGGAGAGACCCAGTACTTC	CASSESGLAGETQYF
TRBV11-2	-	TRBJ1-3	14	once	TGTGCCAGCAGCGTTGGGCGATCTGGAAACACCATATATTTT	CASSVGRSGNTIYF
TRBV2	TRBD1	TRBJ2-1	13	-	TGTGCCAGCAGTGTCAGGGGGCTGGGTGAGCAGTTCTTC	CASSVRGLGEQFF
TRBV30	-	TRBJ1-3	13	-	TGTGCCTTAGTCCAGGGCGGAGGAAACACCATATATTTT	CALVQGGGNTIYF
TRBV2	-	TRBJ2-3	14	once	TGTGCCAGCAGGAACAGGGAAGGGACAGATACGCAGTATTTT	CASRNREGTDTQYF
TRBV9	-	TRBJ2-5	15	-	TGTGCCAGCAGCCCCGGACCAGACAGTAAAGAGACCCAGTACTTC	CASSPGPDSKETQYF
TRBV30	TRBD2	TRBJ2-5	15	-	TGTGCCTGGGCTGGTAGCGGGGGGACTCAAGAGACCCAGTACTTC	CAWAGSGGTQETQYF
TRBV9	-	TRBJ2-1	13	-	TGTGCCAGCAGCGCCAGCTCCTACAATGAGCAGTTCTTC	CASSASSYNEQFF
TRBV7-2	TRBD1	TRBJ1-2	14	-	TGTGCCAGCAGCCGCGGGACAGGGGCTGCTGGCTACACCTTC	CASSRGTGAAGYTF
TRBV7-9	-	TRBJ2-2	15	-	TGTGCCAGCAGCTTAGGAGGGGGAAACACCGGGGAGCTGTTTTTT	CASSLGGGNTGELFF
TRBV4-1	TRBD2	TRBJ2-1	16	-	TGCGCCAGCAGCCAGTGGGGGGGTAGCGGGATTTATGAGCAGTTCTTC	CASSQWGGSGIYEQFF
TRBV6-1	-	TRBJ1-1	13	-	TGTGCCAGCAGTGAAGCCGGGGGGCGGGTAGCTTTCTTT	CASSEAGGRVAFF
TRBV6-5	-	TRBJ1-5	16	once	TGTGCCAGCAGTTCCGCACACCAGGGCGGTCGACAGCCCCAGCATTTT	CASSSAHQGGRQPQHF
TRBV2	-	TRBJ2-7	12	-	TGTGCCAGCAGGCGGGGACCCTACGAGCAGTACTTC	CASRRGPYEQYF
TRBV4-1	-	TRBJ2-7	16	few	TGCGCCGGAGCTGAACGGAGGACGGGAAACACCTACGAGCAGTACTTC	CAGAERRTGNTYEQYF
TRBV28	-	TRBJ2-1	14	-	TGTGCCAGCATCTTGGGGGGCTCCTACAATGAGCAGTTCTTC	CASILGGSYNEQFF
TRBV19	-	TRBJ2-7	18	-	TGTGCCAGTAGTTCTCTTCCCTGTACGGGAACGAGCTGCTACGAGCAGTACTTC	CASSSLPCTGTSCYEQYF
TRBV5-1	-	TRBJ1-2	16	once	TGCGCCAGCAGCTTGGCCGGGACTCCCGCCGTTGATGGCTACACCTTC	CASSLAGTPAVDGYTF
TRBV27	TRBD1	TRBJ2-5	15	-	TGTGCCAGCAGTTTGGGGCCGGGACAGATAGAGACCCAGTACTTC	CASSLGPGQIETQYF
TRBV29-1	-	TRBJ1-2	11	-	TGCAGCGTTGGAAATGAGGGTGGCTACACCTTC	CSVGNEGGYTF
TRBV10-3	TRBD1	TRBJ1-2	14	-	TGTGCCATTCTGGACAGGGACTCATTCTATGGCTACACCTTC	CAILDRDSFYGYTF
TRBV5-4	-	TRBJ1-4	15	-	TGTGCCAGCAGCCGGGGCGGGGGGGCTTATGAAAAACTGTTTTTT	CASSRGGGAYEKLFF
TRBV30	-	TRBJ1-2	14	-	TGTGCCTGGAGCCCGGACAGTTTCTCCTATGGCTACACCTTC	CAWSPDSFSYGYTF
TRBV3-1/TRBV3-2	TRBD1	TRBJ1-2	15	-	TGTGCCAGCAGCCACCTATCAGGGGGCACACATGGCTACACCTTC	CASSHLSGGTHGYTF
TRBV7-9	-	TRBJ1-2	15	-	TGTGCCAGCAGCTTCCCGGTGGTCTCAATTATTGGCTACACCTTC	CASSFPVVSIIGYTF